There are a few counts of the clone carrying this T cell receptor beta chain. What it recognizes is unknown. The primer mix had 60 Vbeta and 13 Jbeta primers. TCRdb's table, derived via immunoSEQ multiplex PCR, lists solely in-frame clones and lacks some. The sample contains about 200,000 clones, 75% to 85% of which appear only once. The entry originates in a study of cytomegalovirus exposure and HLA in healthy donors. Notes on the study in general: In a later analysis, an Asian-associated ancestry cluster reportedly showed fewer N-insertions than the approximately 670-donor mean. A later analysis by the authors found several of the most significant clusters apparently linked to common viral pathogens. In a later analysis, TCR beta V- and J-gene trimming was associated with a missense DCLRE1C variant.

Germline V gives CDR1 LNHDA, CDR2 SQIVND (reference sequence). The CDR3 covers 13 residues. V was pared by 5 bases and J by 8 bases, with 10 bases between. The sequenced material came from PBMCs. The V gene is TRBV19, the J gene TRBJ1-6; tentative D call: TRBD1 (6 bases). The source is a woman aged 45-59 years in good health and CMV-seropositive. Written as DNA, the CDR3 is TGTGCCAGTAGTGGGGGCAGGGATTCACCCCTCCACTTT. Protein product: CASSGGRDSPLHF.